The 14 T cell receptor beta chains below were found in one sample sequenced in a study of T cell repertoires in cytomegalovirus infection (dated by TCRdb to the late 2010s). TCRdb names Illumina HiSeq 1500 as the instrument used. The public reads were reprocessed in TCRdb via fastp at Q25 and MiXCR, keeping in-frame beta chains. One record per CDR3 amino acid sequence lists the most common genes and DNA. The sample includes approximately 500,000 distinct CDR3 sequences, with about 17% observed a single time. The top ten clonotypes cover 20% to 30% of the sample. Sequencing used CD8+ T cells from PBMCs. All receptors come from a human donor in good health (CMV status not recorded). Some clones in this sample may be carry-over from other donors' samples.

The gene calls are TRBV2 and TRBJ2-1, with D perhaps TRBD1 (5 bases). CDR1 and CDR2 (germline): SNHLY, FYNNEI. This CDR3 is built from 13 residues. Trimming removed 8 bases at V and 4 bases at J, with 12 bases between. The CDR3 bases are TGTGCCAGCGTAGGGAAGGGGTACAATGAGCAGTTCTTC. Its protein product is CASVGKGYNEQFF.

J is TRBJ1-5 and V is TRBV20-1; D not certain. From germline, CDR1 is DFQATT and CDR2 SNEGSKA (reference sequence). V was pared by 4 bases and J by 2 bases, with 15 bases between. The CDR3 consists of 15 residues. CDR3 sequence reads: CSANTGPRGNQPQHF. CDR3 sequence (DNA): TGCAGTGCTAATACCGGGCCAAGAGGCAATCAGCCCCAGCATTTT.

This clonotype has a count of ten or more. This rearrangement joins TRBV7-2 to TRBJ2-1, with TRBD2 matching 15 bases. The CDR3 sequence is 15 residues long. Germline V gene sequence: CDR1 SGHTA, CDR2 FQGNSA. Losses at the gene ends were 6 bases for V and 15 bases for J; bases not matched to a gene: 12. The CDR3 sequence: CASRIPGTSGRLPFF. The CDR3 DNA is TGTGCCAGCAGAATCCCCGGGACTAGCGGGAGGCTGCCGTTCTTC.

There are many counts of this clonotype. The chain joins TRBV12-3 or TRBV12-4 to TRBJ1-5; a weak D match, TRBD1 (5 bases). CDR3 length: 15 amino acids. Trimming shortened V by 4 bases and J by 9 bases, and 19 bases separated the two germline ends. CDR3 in DNA: TGTGCCAGCAGTTATAGGACTCGGGGGGGTGGGCCCCAGCATTTT. It codes for CASSYRTRGGGPQHF.

This clonotype showed up many times. The chain has TRBV7-2 and TRBJ1-5; maybe TRBD1 (6 bases). V was shortened by 5 bases and J by 1 base, with 15 bases between the two germline ends. Germline V gene sequence: CDR1 SGHTA, CDR2 FQGNSA. The CDR3 contains 16 residues. This CDR3 reads CASSPPGGLSNQPQHF. The CDR3 region has the DNA TGTGCCAGCAGCCCTCCCGGGGGGCTGAGCAATCAGCCCCAGCATTTT.

In this sample, this clonotype turned up many times. The chain uses TRBV12-3 or TRBV12-4 and TRBJ2-6; D perhaps matches TRBD1 (7 bases). The CDR3 length is 16 residues. V lost 7 bases and J lost 4, with 17 bases in between. The CDR3 region has the DNA TGTGCCAGCACCCCCAGGGGGGTTGAGGGGGCCAACGTCCTGACTTTC. Translated: CASTPRGVEGANVLTF.

At least ten counts were recorded for this clonotype. The CDR3 region has the DNA TGTGCCAGCAGTCAAAGCGGGGGCCACTACAATGAGCAGTTCTTC. Amino acid sequence: CASSQSGGHYNEQFF. The V gene is TRBV12-3 or TRBV12-4, the J gene TRBJ2-1; 8 bases match TRBD2. J lost 3 bases, V lost 5 bases, and 6 bases had no gene match. The CDR3 spans 15 residues.

The gene calls are TRBV7-9 and TRBJ2-4; a weak D match, TRBD1 (6 bases). This CDR3 spans 15 amino acids. CDR1 is SEHNR and CDR2 is FQNEAQ in the germline V gene (reference sequence). The V gene lost 4 bases and the J gene lost 6 bases, with 16 bases spanning the gap. This CDR3 is CASSSNTRDINIQYF. In DNA, the CDR3 is TGTGCCAGCAGCTCAAACACCCGGGACATAAACATTCAGTACTTC.

This clonotype was counted between two and nine times. The V and J genes are TRBV10-3 and TRBJ2-2; D might be TRBD1 (5 bases). From germline, CDR1 is ENHRY and CDR2 SYGVKD. The CDR3 is 17 amino acids. V shed 6 bases and J shed 5 bases, with 22 bases lying between them. The CDR3 spells CAISIHQSRALTGELFF. The CDR3 DNA reads TGTGCCATCAGCATACACCAAAGCAGGGCCTTAACCGGGGAGCTGTTTTTT.

Only a few counts were recorded for this clonotype. The rearrangement uses TRBV15 and TRBJ1-2, with 9 bases lining up with TRBD1. From germline, CDR1 is LNHNV and CDR2 YYDKDF (reference sequence). The length of the CDR3 is 13 residues. Unmatched junction bases numbered 5, after V lost 9 bases and J lost 3 bases. CDR3 DNA sequence: TGTGCCACTCGGGACAGGGCAGACTATGGCTACACCTTC. Encoded protein: CATRDRADYGYTF.

This clonotype was detected ten times or more. The chain is built from TRBV28 and TRBJ2-5, with TRBD2 matching over 7 bases. V was pared by 5 bases and J by 9 bases, with 9 bases of the junction left unmatched. Germline V gives CDR1 MDHEN, CDR2 SYDVKM. The length of the CDR3 is 13 residues. CDR3 in DNA: TGTGCCAGCAGTCCTCCGAGCGGGGCGGCCCAGTACTTC. It is translated as CASSPPSGAAQYF. The complete variable domain, with remaining parts taken from reference TRBV28 and TRBJ2-5, reads DVKVTQSSRYLVKRTGEKVFLECVQDMDHENMFWYRQDPGLGLRLIYFSYDVKMKEKGDIPEGYSVSREKKERFSLILESASTNQTSMYLCASSPPSGAAQYFGPGTRLLVL.

The chain joins TRBV9 to TRBJ1-2, with TRBD1 identical over 9 bases. V trimming: 4 bases; J trimming: 5 bases; junction bases outside the gene matches: 6. The CDR3 has 14 amino acids. Germline-derived CDR1 and CDR2 are SGDLS and YYNGEE. CDR3 coding DNA: TGTGCCAGCAGCCCCGCCGGGACAGGGTATGGCTACACCTTC. Translation: CASSPAGTGYGYTF.

J is TRBJ2-1 and V is TRBV2; D is unresolved. In germline, CDR1 is SNHLY, CDR2 FYNNEI. V shed 1 base and J shed 6 bases, with 10 bases lying between them. CDR3 size: 14 residues. CDR3 coding DNA: TGTGCCAGCAGTGAAGTCGGCCAAACCAATGAGCAGTTCTTC. Its translation is CASSEVGQTNEQFF.

V and J are TRBV14 and TRBJ2-1; D unclear. The CDR3 is made up of 14 amino acids. Looked up from germline, CDR1 is SGHDN and CDR2 is FVKESK. V was cut by 4 bases and J by 3 bases, with 10 bases left in between. CDR3: CASSRRDNYNEQFF. The DNA for the CDR3 is TGTGCCAGCAGCCGGCGAGATAACTACAATGAGCAGTTCTTC.